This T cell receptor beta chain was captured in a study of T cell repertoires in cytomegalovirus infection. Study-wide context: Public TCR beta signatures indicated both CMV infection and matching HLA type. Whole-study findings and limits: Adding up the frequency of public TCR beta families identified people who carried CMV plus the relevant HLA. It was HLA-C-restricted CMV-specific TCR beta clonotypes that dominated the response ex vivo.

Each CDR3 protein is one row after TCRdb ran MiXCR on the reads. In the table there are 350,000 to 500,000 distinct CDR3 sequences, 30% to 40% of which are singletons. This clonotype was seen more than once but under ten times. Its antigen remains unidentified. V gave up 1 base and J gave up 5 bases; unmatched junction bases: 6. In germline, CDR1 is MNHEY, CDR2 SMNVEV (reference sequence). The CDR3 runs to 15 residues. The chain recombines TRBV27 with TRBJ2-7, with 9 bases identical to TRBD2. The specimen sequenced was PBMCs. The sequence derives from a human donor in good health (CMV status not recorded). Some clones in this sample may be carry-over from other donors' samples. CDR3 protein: CASSLYIAGAHEQYF. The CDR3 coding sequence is TGTGCCAGCAGTTTATATATAGCGGGGGCCCACGAGCAGTACTTC.